This T cell receptor beta chain was observed in a study of CD8 T cells in ankylosing spondylitis (dated by TCRdb to about 2017). In the study overall: The study set out to find disease-linked TCR variants by profiling T cell receptor beta repertoires in ankylosing spondylitis patients and healthy donors. The full study cohort comprised roughly 24 ankylosing spondylitis patients and some 100 healthy donors. Peripheral blood samples were taken, and synovial fluid was additionally collected from ankylosing spondylitis patients.

The CDR3 has 15 amino acids, counting the end cysteine and phenylalanine. Only the CDR3 DNA is retained, 45 bases long and in frame from the first base. Ends trimmed: V by 2 bases, J by 5 bases; bases unmatched to a gene: 8. The germline V gene specifies SGHTA as CDR1 and FQGNSA as CDR2. What the research found in general, with its limitations: A TCR beta motif of fewer than 10 highly homologous amino acid variants appeared characteristic of blood from ankylosing spondylitis patients. The disease-linked clones had a CD8+ phenotype and were found at relatively low frequencies in peripheral blood. Some motif variants were previously reported in synovial fluid and blood of reactive arthritis patients, suggesting common disease-initiation mechanisms. The disease-linked clones were reported to be significantly enriched in matched synovial fluid samples from ankylosing spondylitis patients.

Data came from an Illumina HiSeq 2500. Quantitative 5'-RACE with molecular barcodes was the method used to prepare the TCR beta libraries. For the original study's pipeline: To identify disease-linked TCR variants, a new computational method was used, one built on a probabilistic model of VDJ rearrangement. TCRdb reworked the public reads: Q25 trimming with fastp, MiXCR clone assembly, productive beta chains retained. Every distinct CDR3 protein forms one entry, paired with its most common genes and DNA. The V and J calls and clone size are TCRdb's, not the authors'. The sample table holds about 160,000 distinct CDR3 sequences, of which around 43% were seen once. Around 15% of the sample is in the top ten clones. Synovial fluid samples were matched to blood samples from the same ankylosing spondylitis patients. In the case of this clonotype: The specificity of this receptor is unknown. Qualities for individual bases were not recorded, and no much larger clone is one base off.

The rearranged segments are TRBV7-2 and TRBJ2-7, and TRBD2 aligns with 8 junction nucleotides. Sequencing used synovial fluid, either unsorted or a sorted T cell fraction (not recorded which). The clonotype comes from a male donor with ankylosing spondylitis. This receptor carries the CDR3 CASSLIAGRGDEQYF. The DNA reads as follows: TGTGCCAGCAGCTTAATAGCGGGAAGAGGAGACGAGCAGTACTTC.